A single sample is the source of the 32 T cell receptor beta chains below, sequenced in a study of CD8+ T cells in alopecia areata. Described treatment: oral pan-JAK inhibitor, 5-10 mg twice daily. Extraction and reverse transcription of RNA yielded cDNA as the sequencing template. Libraries were prepared by immunoSEQ multiplex PCR; TCRdb keeps only in-frame clonotypes and omits some of them. The sample consists of roughly 210,000 clones, 40% to 55% of them appearing once. This specimen consisted of CD4+ T cells sorted from blood, obtained at roughly week 36, from a patient treated with tofacitinib. The origin of the receptors is a human donor with alopecia areata.

This rearrangement joins TRBV7-8 to TRBJ2-4; D is perhaps TRBD1 (6 bases). Germline CDR1 is SGHVS and CDR2 is FQNEAQ. This CDR3 is 16 amino acids long. Trimming cost V 0 bases and J 6 bases, with 15 bases left between them. As DNA, the CDR3 is TGTGCCAGCAGCTTAGCGACACCCGGGACACCAAACATTCAGTACTTC. This gives the protein CASSLATPGTPNIQYF.

A few counts support this clone. The gene calls are TRBV27 and TRBJ2-4, with TRBD1 matching over 10 bases. Germline CDR1 MNHEY, CDR2 SMNVEV (reference sequence). The junction had 7 bases not matched to a gene; V was cut back by 4 bases and J by 4 bases. This CDR3 is 16 amino acids long. The CDR3 DNA follows: TGTGCCAGCAGTTCCCTGGGGACAGGGGCTAAAAACATTCAGTACTTC. It specifies CASSSLGTGAKNIQYF.

This clone has only one observation. The same CDR3 is also encoded by other DNA sequences in this sample. The J gene is TRBJ2-7, the V gene TRBV15, with D unresolved. Per germline, CDR1 LNHNV and CDR2 YYDKDF (reference sequence). This CDR3 has 13 amino acids. V shed 1 base and J shed 3 bases, with 7 bases lying between them. This CDR3 is CATSRVSGYEQYF. The CDR3 DNA follows: TGTGCCACCAGCAGAGTGTCCGGCTACGAGCAGTACTTC.

The rearrangement uses TRBV6-5 and TRBJ2-5, with D perhaps being TRBD1 or TRBD2 (5 bases each). Germline V gene data show CDR1 as MNHEY and CDR2 as SVGAGI. This CDR3 has 14 amino acids. With 5 bases removed from V and 2 bases from J, the gap between germline ends came to 12 bases. CDR3: CASSLEGQQETQYF. CDR3 bases: TGTGCCAGCAGTCTCGAGGGGCAGCAAGAGACCCAGTACTTC.

The chain recombines TRBV4-1 with TRBJ1-5; no reliable D call. The CDR3 sequence is 14 residues long. With 1 base removed from V and 0 bases from J, the gap between germline ends came to 4 bases. Germline V gene sequence: CDR1 MGHRA, CDR2 YSYEKL. CDR3 coding DNA: TGCGCCAGCAGCCAAGTTGGTAGCAATCAGCCCCAGCATTTT. The encoded protein is CASSQVGSNQPQHF.

CDR3 amino acids: CASSHPRDAPRVDTEAFF. The CDR3 DNA reads TGCGCCAGCAGCCACCCCCGGGACGCCCCCCGGGTGGACACTGAAGCTTTCTTT. The V gene is TRBV4-3, the J gene TRBJ1-1; D is possibly TRBD1 (5 bases). This CDR3 has 18 residues. Germline CDR1 and CDR2: LGHNA and YSLEER. Trimming removed 3 bases at V and 3 bases at J, with 23 bases between.

The J gene is TRBJ2-1, the V gene TRBV6-5, with 8 nucleotides matching TRBD2. This CDR3 is 14 amino acids long. V dropped 5 bases and J dropped 3; count of bases not matched to a gene: 3. In germline, CDR1 is MNHEY, CDR2 SVGAGI. The CDR3 DNA is TGTGCCAGCAGTCCCACTAGCGGCTACAATGAGCAGTTCTTC. The encoded protein is CASSPTSGYNEQFF.

The chain uses TRBV7-6 and TRBJ2-1; D is possibly TRBD1 (5 bases). Germline CDR1 SGHVS, CDR2 FNYEAQ. The V and J ends lost 1 base and 2 bases respectively, with 9 bases between them. This CDR3 has 15 amino acids. In DNA form, the CDR3 reads TGTGCCAGCAGCTTAGGGGGCTGGGCCTACAATGAGCAGTTCTTC. This encodes CASSLGGWAYNEQFF.

The V and J genes are TRBV5-1 and TRBJ2-2; D is possibly TRBD1 (5 bases). V shed 4 bases and J shed 3 bases, with 10 bases lying between them. This CDR3 has 14 amino acids. CDR1 and CDR2 (germline): SGHRS, YFSETQ. CDR3 DNA sequence: TGCGCCAGCAGCATGTTAGGGGACACCGGGGAGCTGTTTTTT. Translating gives CASSMLGDTGELFF.

CDR3 sequence (DNA): TGCGCCAGCAGCCAACTTTCCTTGCGGGAGGGCCGCGATGAGCAGTTCTTC. The encoded protein is CASSQLSLREGRDEQFF. This sequence joins TRBV4-3 and TRBJ2-1; 9 nucleotides match TRBD2. CDR3 length: 17 residues. CDR1 LGHNA and CDR2 YSLEER come from the germline V gene. Unmatched junction bases numbered 13, after V lost 2 bases and J lost 8 bases.

A note on this clone: The same CDR3 can be traced to other DNA sequences in this sample. The chain recombines TRBV9 with TRBJ2-1; 9 bases map to TRBD1. CDR1 is SGDLS, CDR2 YYNGEE, per germline. The CDR3 is 14 amino acids. J lost 5 bases, V lost 4 bases, and 4 bases had no gene match. CDR3 region: CASSPGQGNNEQFF. CDR3 sequence (DNA): TGTGCCAGCAGCCCGGGACAGGGCAACAATGAGCAGTTCTTC.

The chain uses TRBV29-1 and TRBJ2-5; 15 bases are a match to TRBD2. There are 16 residues in the CDR3. The germline V gene has CDR1 SQVTM and CDR2 ANQGSEA. Trimming at V came to 4 bases and at J to 4 bases, leaving 7 bases not matched to a gene. The DNA of the CDR3 is TGCAGCGTTGGTAGGACTAGCGGGAGGGTTAGAGAGACCCAGTACTTC. Translation gives CSVGRTSGRVRETQYF.

This clone has just a few counts. The CDR3 loop reads CAWSGDPARYPTDTQYF. In DNA form, the CDR3 reads TGTGCCTGGAGTGGGGACCCAGCTCGGTACCCCACAGATACGCAGTATTTT. V gene TRBV30 combines with J gene TRBJ2-3, with D tentatively TRBD1 or TRBD2 (5 bases each). CDR1 and CDR2 (germline): GTSNPN, SVGIG (reference sequence). The V and J ends lost 1 base and 2 bases respectively, with 19 bases between them. The CDR3 has 17 residues.

The chain links TRBV6-6 to TRBJ2-6; D not certain. Trimming removed 6 bases at V and 4 bases at J, with 13 bases between. This CDR3 has 15 residues. Germline values: CDR1 MNHNY, CDR2 SVGAGI (reference sequence). The CDR3: CASSPLLAGANVLTF. CDR3 sequence (DNA): TGTGCCAGCAGCCCTCTCCTCGCCGGGGCCAACGTCCTGACTTTC.

V gene TRBV10-3 combines with J gene TRBJ2-7, with D possibly matching TRBD1 (5 bases). The CDR3 has 15 amino acids. The germline gives CDR1 ENHRY, CDR2 SYGVKD. The V end lost 5 bases, the J end lost 5 bases, and 19 bases lay between the germline ends. CDR3 sequence: CAISTGAKNPNEQYF. CDR3 nucleotides: TGTGCCATCAGTACAGGCGCTAAAAACCCGAACGAGCAGTACTTC.

The chain carries TRBV30 and TRBJ2-3; tentative D call: TRBD2 (6 bases). This CDR3 contains 12 residues. Germline CDR1 is GTSNPN and CDR2 is SVGIG (reference sequence). The V end lost 2 bases, the J end lost 8 bases, and 11 bases lay between the germline ends. The CDR3 spells CAWSPPSATQYF. DNA for the CDR3: TGTGCCTGGAGTCCTCCTAGCGCTACGCAGTATTTT. Supplemented by reference TRBV30 and TRBJ2-3, the full variable domain reads SQTIHQWPATLVQPVGSPLSLECTVEGTSNPNLYWYRQAAGRGLQLLFYSVGIGQISSEVPQNLSASRPQDRQFILSSKKLLLSDSGFYLCAWSPPSATQYFGPGTRLTVL.

This clone was observed a handful of times. The chain uses TRBV7-2 and TRBJ1-2, with a weak D call TRBD1 (5 bases). CDR1 is SGHTA, CDR2 FQGNSA, per germline. The V end was cut by 1 base, the J end by 4 bases, with 13 bases between. CDR3 length: 15 residues. The CDR3 region has the DNA TGTGCCAGCAGCTTAGGAAAGGGGTACGGCTATGGCTACACCTTC. This gives the protein CASSLGKGYGYGYTF.

The J gene is TRBJ2-7, the V gene TRBV11-2, with 9 bases fitting TRBD1. The CDR3 has 14 residues. After removal of 5 bases from V and 2 bases from J, the junction contained 4 bases not matched to a gene. Per germline, CDR1 SGHAT and CDR2 FQNNGV. Here the CDR3 DNA reads TGTGCCAGCAGCCAGAGGACAGGGGCCTACGAGCAGTACTTC. Translation: CASSQRTGAYEQYF.

V is TRBV27 and J is TRBJ1-1; D perhaps matches TRBD1 (5 bases). From germline, CDR1 is MNHEY and CDR2 SMNVEV (reference sequence). The CDR3 length is 14 residues. Between the trimmed V and J ends, which lost 5 bases and 0 bases, there was a span of 10 bases. CDR3 amino acids: CASSITGMNTEAFF. As DNA, the CDR3 is TGTGCCAGCAGTATAACAGGAATGAACACTGAAGCTTTCTTT.

V usage is TRBV4-1 and J usage is TRBJ2-1; D remains ambiguous. Per germline, CDR1 MGHRA and CDR2 YSYEKL. V gave up 4 bases and J gave up 5 bases, with 3 bases separating them. The CDR3 covers 11 residues. CDR3 loop: CASSLHNEQFF. The CDR3 DNA reads TGCGCCAGCAGCCTACACAATGAGCAGTTCTTC.

The CDR3 DNA reads as TGTGCCAGCAGCCAAGAGAGGACTAGAGGCACAGATACGCAGTATTTT. Translating it yields CASSQERTRGTDTQYF. The rearrangement uses TRBV14 and TRBJ2-3, with TRBD2 matching over 7 bases. V shed 0 bases and J 1 base; nucleotides not matched to a gene: 4. Germline values: CDR1 SGHDN, CDR2 FVKESK. The length of the CDR3 is 16 residues.

The chain joins TRBV7-2 to TRBJ2-3; 10 nucleotides agree with TRBD1. V was pared by 2 bases and J by 4 bases, with 6 bases of the junction left unmatched. Per germline, CDR1 SGHTA and CDR2 FQGNSA. The CDR3 is 16 residues long. CDR3 residues: CASSLLGTGVSDTQYF. The CDR3 nucleotides are TGTGCCAGCAGCTTACTTGGGACAGGGGTTTCAGATACGCAGTATTTT.

The rearrangement uses TRBV7-2 and TRBJ2-5, with 7 bases matching TRBD2. The V segment lost 4 bases and the J segment 3 bases; nucleotides outside the gene matches: 5. Germline CDR1 SGHTA, CDR2 FQGNSA. The CDR3 extends over 14 amino acids. CDR3 DNA sequence: TGTGCCAGCAGCTCCGTAAGCGGGAAAGAGACCCAGTACTTC. Residues: CASSSVSGKETQYF.

This chain uses TRBV29-1 with TRBJ2-3; D is unclear. CDR1 SQVTM and CDR2 ANQGSEA come from the germline V gene. V was shortened by 2 bases and J by 6 bases, with 12 bases between the two germline ends. This CDR3 is built from 13 residues. CDR3 DNA sequence: TGCAGCGTTGAATGGGCCCGGGCCGATACGCAGTATTTT. Its translation: CSVEWARADTQYF.

This clone was seen once. V gene TRBV29-1 combines with J gene TRBJ2-5; 7 bases are shared with TRBD2. Per the germline V gene, CDR1 is SQVTM and CDR2 is ANQGSEA. The V segment lost 0 bases and the J segment 5 bases; nucleotides outside the gene matches: 15. The CDR3 sequence is 17 residues long. The CDR3 DNA follows: TGCAGCGTTGAAGAAGTAGTCAGGTCTAGCGGAGGGGAGACCCAGTACTTC. Translation: CSVEEVVRSSGGETQYF. Supplemented by reference TRBV29-1 and TRBJ2-5, the full variable domain reads SAVISQKPSRDICQRGTSLTIQCQVDSQVTMMFWYRQQPGQSLTLIATANQGSEATYESGFVIDKFPISRPNLTFSTLTVSNMSPEDSSIYLCSVEEVVRSSGGETQYFGPGTRLLVL.

Only a few counts were recorded for this clone. This chain joins TRBV7-2 and TRBJ1-5, with 7 bases lining up with TRBD1. CDR1 is SGHTA and CDR2 is FQGNSA in the germline V gene. The CDR3 spans 15 residues. Trimming cost V 0 bases and J 6 bases; bases outside gene matches: 5. The CDR3 region is CASSLATRGGQPQHF. CDR3 sequence (DNA): TGTGCCAGCAGCTTAGCGACCAGGGGGGGTCAGCCCCAGCATTTT.

This chain connects TRBV6-6 to TRBJ1-5; maybe TRBD1 (5 bases). Trimming pared 2 bases from V and 5 bases from J, leaving 13 bases between. There are 15 residues in the CDR3. Germline V gene data show CDR1 as MNHNY and CDR2 as SVGAGI (reference sequence). CDR3 protein: CASSYPERGDQPQHF. DNA for the CDR3: TGTGCCAGCAGTTACCCTGAAAGGGGCGATCAGCCCCAGCATTTT.

By share of the sample, this clone is medium-sized. The rearrangement links TRBV11-2 to TRBJ2-4; possible D gene TRBD1, 6 bases. Germline values: CDR1 SGHAT, CDR2 FQNNGV. Deletions cut 4 bases from V and 5 bases from J, with 21 bases between. The length of the CDR3 is 17 residues. The CDR3 DNA reads as TGTGCCAGCAGCTCGGGAAGACAGCAGGGGTATGAAAACATTCAGTACTTC. This codes for CASSSGRQQGYENIQYF. Complete variable domain (other parts from reference TRBV11-2 and TRBJ2-4): EAGVAQSPRYKIIEKRQSVAFWCNPISGHATLYWYQQILGQGPKLLIQFQNNGVVDDSQLPKDRFSAERLKGVDSTLKIQPAKLEDSAVYLCASSSGRQQGYENIQYFGAGTRLSVL.

V usage is TRBV15 and J usage is TRBJ2-3; no firm D call. The CDR3 loop spans 15 amino acids. Trimming stripped 4 bases from V and 7 bases from J, with 18 bases between. Germline V lookup: CDR1 LNHNV, CDR2 YYDKDF (reference sequence). In nucleotides, the CDR3 is TGTGCCACCAGCACTAACGGTGGTTCCCGGAATACGCAGTATTTT. It encodes CATSTNGGSRNTQYF.

This chain links TRBV5-1 with TRBJ2-5, with TRBD2 identical over 7 bases. Germline V gene lookup returns CDR1 SGHRS and CDR2 YFSETQ. This CDR3 has 14 residues. Trimming took 1 base from V and 1 from J; bases not matched to a gene: 1. This CDR3 is CASSLPSGQETQYF. DNA for the CDR3: TGCGCCAGCAGCTTGCCTAGCGGCCAAGAGACCCAGTACTTC. The whole variable domain, remainder taken from reference TRBV5-1 and TRBJ2-5, is KAGVTQTPRYLIKTRGQQVTLSCSPISGHRSVSWYQQTPGQGLQFLFEYFSETQRNKGNFPGRFSGRQFSNSRSEMNVSTLELGDSALYLCASSLPSGQETQYFGPGTRLLVL.

This chain connects TRBV5-6 to TRBJ2-7; TRBD2 aligns across 9 bases. Germline V CDR1 and CDR2: SGHDT, YYEEEE. The CDR3 totals 16 residues. J gave up 6 bases and V 0 bases, and 10 bases lay outside the gene matches. CDR3 region: CASSLVDVAGVSEQYF. In DNA form, the CDR3 reads TGTGCCAGCAGCTTGGTAGATGTAGCGGGAGTAAGCGAGCAGTACTTC.

This clone was detected a few times. The chain uses TRBV7-9 and TRBJ1-2, with unresolved D. V was shortened by 1 base and J by 3 bases, with 3 bases between the two germline ends. Germline V gives CDR1 SEHNR, CDR2 FQNEAQ (reference sequence). The CDR3 sequence is 12 residues long. This chain's CDR3 is CASSLDYYGYTF. DNA of the CDR3: TGTGCCAGCAGCTTAGACTACTATGGCTACACCTTC.